This T cell receptor (beta chain) was sequenced during a study of OX40 agonist ivuxolimab in advanced cancers. For the study at large: Aged 23 to 79 with a mean of 60 years, they were more than 80% male. Study outcomes and limitations: There were, on average, more expanded clones in CD8+ T cells than in CD4+.

The CDR3 contains 14 residues. Per germline, CDR1 KGHSH and CDR2 LQKENI. The V gene lost 2 bases and the J gene lost 0 bases, with 4 bases spanning the gap. People who had autoimmune disease history or systemic immunosuppression were excluded. Turning to this clone: The antigen is undetermined.

Only in-frame clones appear in the TCRdb table, and some are missing; sequencing was by immunoSEQ multiplex PCR. The sample has some 70,000 clones, 70% to 90% seen once. This chain links TRBV18 with TRBJ2-2; D is unresolved. The sequence came from an adult with an advanced solid tumor such as melanoma, head and neck, liver or kidney cancer. The sequences come from CD4+ or CD8+ T cells sorted from blood, collected in a trial of the OX40 agonist ivuxolimab. CDR3 coding DNA: TGTGCCAGCTCACCATCAGCGAACACCGGGGAGCTGTTTTTT. Translated: CASSPSANTGELFF.